This T cell receptor beta chain was captured in a study of blood T cell repertoires in COVID-19. J lost 8 bases, V lost 1 base, and 10 bases had no gene match. Germline lookup yields CDR1 MGHRA and CDR2 YSYEKL. The CDR3 totals 17 residues. Method: immunoSEQ multiplex PCR; TCRdb's copy keeps in-frame clones and lacks some. This sample has over 130,000 clones, with 65% to 90% found just once. The TCR sequence derives from a man aged 45-60 years with acute or convalescent COVID-19. Sequencing was done on a sample of peripheral blood. V and J are TRBV4-1 and TRBJ2-1; 11 bases are a match to TRBD2. The CDR3 region has the DNA TGCGCCAGCAGCCAAGTAAAGCTAGCGGGAGGTGGGGATGAGCAGTTCTTC. Translated, it gives CASSQVKLAGGGDEQFF.